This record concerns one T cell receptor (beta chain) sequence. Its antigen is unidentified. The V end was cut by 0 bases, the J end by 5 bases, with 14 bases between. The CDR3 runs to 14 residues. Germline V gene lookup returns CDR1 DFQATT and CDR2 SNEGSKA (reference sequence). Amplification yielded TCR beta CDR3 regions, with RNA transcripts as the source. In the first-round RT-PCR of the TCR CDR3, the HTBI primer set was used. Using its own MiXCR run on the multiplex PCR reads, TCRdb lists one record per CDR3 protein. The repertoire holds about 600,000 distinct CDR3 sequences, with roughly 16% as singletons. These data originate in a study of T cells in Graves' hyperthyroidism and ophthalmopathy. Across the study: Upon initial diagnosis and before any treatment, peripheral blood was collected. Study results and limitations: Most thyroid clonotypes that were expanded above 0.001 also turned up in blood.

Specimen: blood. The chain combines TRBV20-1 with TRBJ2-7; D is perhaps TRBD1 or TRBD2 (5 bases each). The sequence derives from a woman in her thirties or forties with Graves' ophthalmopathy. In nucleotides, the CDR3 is TGCAGTGCTAGAGATCCCCGGGACGACCACGAGCAGTACTTC. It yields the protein CSARDPRDDHEQYF.